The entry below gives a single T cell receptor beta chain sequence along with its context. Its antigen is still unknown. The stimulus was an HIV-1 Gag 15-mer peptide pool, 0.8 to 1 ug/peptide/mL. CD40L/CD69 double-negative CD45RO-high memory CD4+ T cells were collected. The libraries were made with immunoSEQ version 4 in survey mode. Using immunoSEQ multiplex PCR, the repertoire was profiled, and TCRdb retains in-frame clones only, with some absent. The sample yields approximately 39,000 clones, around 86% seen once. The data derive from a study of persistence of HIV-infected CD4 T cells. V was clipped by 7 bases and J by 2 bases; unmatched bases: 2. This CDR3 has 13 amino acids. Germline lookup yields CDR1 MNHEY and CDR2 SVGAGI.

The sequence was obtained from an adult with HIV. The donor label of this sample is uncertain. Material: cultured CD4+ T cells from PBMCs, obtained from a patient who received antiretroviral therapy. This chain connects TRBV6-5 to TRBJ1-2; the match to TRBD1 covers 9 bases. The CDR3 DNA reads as TGTGCCAGCATCGGGACAGGGAACTATGGCTACACCTTC. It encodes CASIGTGNYGYTF.